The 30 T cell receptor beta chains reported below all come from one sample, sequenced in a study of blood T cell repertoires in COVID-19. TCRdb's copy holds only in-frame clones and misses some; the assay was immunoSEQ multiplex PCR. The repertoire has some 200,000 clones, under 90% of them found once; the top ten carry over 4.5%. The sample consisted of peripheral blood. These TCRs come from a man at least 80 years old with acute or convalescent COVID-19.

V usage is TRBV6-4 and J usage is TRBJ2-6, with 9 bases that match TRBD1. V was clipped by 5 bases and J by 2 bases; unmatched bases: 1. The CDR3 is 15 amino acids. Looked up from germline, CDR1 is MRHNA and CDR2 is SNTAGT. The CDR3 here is CASSTGGTGANVLTF. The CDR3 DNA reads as TGTGCCAGCAGTACAGGGGGCACTGGGGCCAACGTCCTGACTTTC.

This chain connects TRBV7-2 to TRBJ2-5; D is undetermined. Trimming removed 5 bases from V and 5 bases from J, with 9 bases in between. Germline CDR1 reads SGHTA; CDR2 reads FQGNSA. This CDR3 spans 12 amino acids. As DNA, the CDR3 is TGTGCCAGCAGCGCCACGAGGGAGACCCAGTACTTC. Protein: CASSATRETQYF.

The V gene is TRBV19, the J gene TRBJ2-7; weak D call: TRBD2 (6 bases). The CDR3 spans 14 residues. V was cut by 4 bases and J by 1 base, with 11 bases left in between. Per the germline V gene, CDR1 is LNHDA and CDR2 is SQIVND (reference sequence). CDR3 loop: CASSSGTASYEQYF. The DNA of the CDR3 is TGTGCCAGTAGTAGCGGGACGGCTTCCTACGAGCAGTACTTC.

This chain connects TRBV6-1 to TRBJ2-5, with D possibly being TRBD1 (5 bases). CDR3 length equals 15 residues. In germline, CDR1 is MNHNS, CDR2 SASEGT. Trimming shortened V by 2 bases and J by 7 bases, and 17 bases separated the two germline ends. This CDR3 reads CASSERAGLEATQYF. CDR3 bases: TGTGCCAGCAGTGAACGGGCAGGGCTGGAAGCGACCCAGTACTTC.

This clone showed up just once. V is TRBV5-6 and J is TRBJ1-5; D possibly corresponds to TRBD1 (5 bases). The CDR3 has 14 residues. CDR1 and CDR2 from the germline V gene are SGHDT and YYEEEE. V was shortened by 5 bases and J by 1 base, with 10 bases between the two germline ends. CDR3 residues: CASSRQTSNQPQHF. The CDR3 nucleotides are TGTGCCAGCAGTAGACAGACCAGCAATCAGCCCCAGCATTTT.

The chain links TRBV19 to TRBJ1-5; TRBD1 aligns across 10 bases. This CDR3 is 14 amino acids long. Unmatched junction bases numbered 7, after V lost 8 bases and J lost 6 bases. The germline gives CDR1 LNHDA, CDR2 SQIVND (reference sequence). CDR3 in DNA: TGTGCCAGTTTGCCGGGACAGGGGTTTCAGCCCCAGCATTTT. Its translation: CASLPGQGFQPQHF.

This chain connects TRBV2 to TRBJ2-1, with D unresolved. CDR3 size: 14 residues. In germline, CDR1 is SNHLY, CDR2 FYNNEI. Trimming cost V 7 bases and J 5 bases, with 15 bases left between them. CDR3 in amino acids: CASTEFRSHNEQFF. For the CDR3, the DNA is TGTGCCAGCACCGAGTTCCGAAGCCACAATGAGCAGTTCTTC.

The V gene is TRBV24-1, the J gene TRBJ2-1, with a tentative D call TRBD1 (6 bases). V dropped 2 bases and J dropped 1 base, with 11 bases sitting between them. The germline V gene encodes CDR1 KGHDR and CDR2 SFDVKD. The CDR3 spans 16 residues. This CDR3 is CATSDSQGGSYNEQFF. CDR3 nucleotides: TGTGCCACCAGTGATTCACAGGGTGGGTCCTACAATGAGCAGTTCTTC.

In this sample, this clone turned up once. The CDR3 loop is CASSFLEPGTSTGELFF. The CDR3 DNA reads as TGTGCCAGCAGCTTCCTCGAACCCGGGACTAGCACCGGGGAGCTGTTTTTT. The rearrangement uses TRBV7-2 and TRBJ2-2, with 8 bases lining up with TRBD2. This CDR3 region has 17 residues. The germline gives CDR1 SGHTA, CDR2 FQGNSA. V trimming: 3 bases; J trimming: 4 bases; junction bases outside the gene matches: 10.

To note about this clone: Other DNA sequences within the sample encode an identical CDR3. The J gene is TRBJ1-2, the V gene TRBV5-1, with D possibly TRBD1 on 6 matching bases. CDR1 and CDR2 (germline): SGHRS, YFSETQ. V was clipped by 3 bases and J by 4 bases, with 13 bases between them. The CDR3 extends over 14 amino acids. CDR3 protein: CASSSGQGSYGYTF. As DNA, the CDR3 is TGCGCCAGCAGCTCCGGGCAGGGGAGCTATGGCTACACCTTC. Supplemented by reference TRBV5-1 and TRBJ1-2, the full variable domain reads KAGVTQTPRYLIKTRGQQVTLSCSPISGHRSVSWYQQTPGQGLQFLFEYFSETQRNKGNFPGRFSGRQFSNSRSEMNVSTLELGDSALYLCASSSGQGSYGYTFGSGTRLTVV.

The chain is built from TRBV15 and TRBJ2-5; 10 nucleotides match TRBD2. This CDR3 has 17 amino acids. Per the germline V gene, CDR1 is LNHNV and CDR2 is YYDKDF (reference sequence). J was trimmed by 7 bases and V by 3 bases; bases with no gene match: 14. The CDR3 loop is CATSRLGLAGVEGTQYF. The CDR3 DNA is TGTGCCACCAGCAGGCTTGGGCTAGCGGGAGTGGAAGGGACCCAGTACTTC.

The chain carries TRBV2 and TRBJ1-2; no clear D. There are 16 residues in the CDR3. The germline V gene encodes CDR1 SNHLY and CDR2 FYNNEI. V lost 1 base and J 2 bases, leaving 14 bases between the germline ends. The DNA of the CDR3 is TGTGCCAGCAGTGAAGTTATGGGGAGACCCAACTATGGCTACACCTTC. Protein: CASSEVMGRPNYGYTF. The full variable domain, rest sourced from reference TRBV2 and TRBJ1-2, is EPEVTQTPSHQVTQMGQEVILRCVPISNHLYFYWYRQILGQKVEFLVSFYNNEISEKSEIFDDQFSVERPDGSNFTLKIRSTKLEDSAMYFCASSEVMGRPNYGYTFGSGTRLTVV.

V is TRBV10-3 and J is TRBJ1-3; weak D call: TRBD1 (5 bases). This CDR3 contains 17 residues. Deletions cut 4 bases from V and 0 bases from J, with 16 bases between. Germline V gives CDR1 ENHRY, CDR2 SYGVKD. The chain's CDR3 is CAISGGLVGGSGNTIYF. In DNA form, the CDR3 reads TGTGCCATCAGTGGCGGATTGGTGGGGGGCTCTGGAAACACCATATATTTT.

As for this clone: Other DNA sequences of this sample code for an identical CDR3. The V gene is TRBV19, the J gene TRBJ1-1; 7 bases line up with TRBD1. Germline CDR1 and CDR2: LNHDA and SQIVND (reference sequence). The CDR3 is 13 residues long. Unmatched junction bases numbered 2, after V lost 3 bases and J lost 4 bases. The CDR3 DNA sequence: TGTGCCAGTAGTATCAGGGGGAGCACTGAAGCTTTCTTT. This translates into CASSIRGSTEAFF.

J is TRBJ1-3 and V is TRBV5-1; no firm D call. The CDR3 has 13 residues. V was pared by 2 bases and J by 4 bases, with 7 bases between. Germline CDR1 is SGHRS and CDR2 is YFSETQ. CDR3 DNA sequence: TGCGCCAGCAGCTTAGGCGGAGGAAACACCATATATTTT. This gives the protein CASSLGGGNTIYF.

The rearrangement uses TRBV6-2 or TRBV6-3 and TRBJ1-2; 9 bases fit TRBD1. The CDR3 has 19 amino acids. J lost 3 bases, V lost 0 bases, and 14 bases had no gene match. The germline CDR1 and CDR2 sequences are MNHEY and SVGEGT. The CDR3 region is CASSYSSNPGQGRDYGYTF. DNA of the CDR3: TGTGCCAGCAGTTACTCGTCGAACCCCGGACAGGGGAGGGACTATGGCTACACCTTC.

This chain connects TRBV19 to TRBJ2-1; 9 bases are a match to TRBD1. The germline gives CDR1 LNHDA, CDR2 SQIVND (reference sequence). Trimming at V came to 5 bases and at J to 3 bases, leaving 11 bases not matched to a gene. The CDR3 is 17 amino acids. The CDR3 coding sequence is TGTGCCAGTAGTGTCACCCTTACAGGGGGCCTCTACAATGAGCAGTTCTTC. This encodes CASSVTLTGGLYNEQFF. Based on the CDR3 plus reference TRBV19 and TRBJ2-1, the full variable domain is DGGITQSPKYLFRKEGQNVTLSCEQNLNHDAMYWYRQDPGQGLRLIYYSQIVNDFQKGDIAEGYSVSREKKESFPLTVTSAQKNPTAFYLCASSVTLTGGLYNEQFFGPGTRLTVL.

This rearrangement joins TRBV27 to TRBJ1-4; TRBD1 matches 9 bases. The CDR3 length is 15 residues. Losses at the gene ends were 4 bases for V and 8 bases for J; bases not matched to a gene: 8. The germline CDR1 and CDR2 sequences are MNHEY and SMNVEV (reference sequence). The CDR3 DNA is TGTGCCAGCAGTTCCGCCGGGACAGGGAGGGAAAAACTGTTTTTT. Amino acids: CASSSAGTGREKLFF. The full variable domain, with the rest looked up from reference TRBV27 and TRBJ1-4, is EAQVTQNPRYLITVTGKKLTVTCSQNMNHEYMSWYRQDPGLGLRQIYYSMNVEVTDKGDVPEGYKVSRKEKRNFPLILESPSPNQTSLYFCASSSAGTGREKLFFGSGTQLSVL.

CDR3 nucleotides: TGTGCCATCAGTGAGTCCCCAGTGGGTGGAGGCAATCAGCCCCAGCATTTT. It is translated as CAISESPVGGGNQPQHF. This sequence joins TRBV10-3 and TRBJ1-5; D is ambiguous. The CDR3 is made up of 17 amino acids. Trimming stripped 0 bases from V and 2 bases from J, with 14 bases between. Germline V lookup: CDR1 ENHRY, CDR2 SYGVKD.

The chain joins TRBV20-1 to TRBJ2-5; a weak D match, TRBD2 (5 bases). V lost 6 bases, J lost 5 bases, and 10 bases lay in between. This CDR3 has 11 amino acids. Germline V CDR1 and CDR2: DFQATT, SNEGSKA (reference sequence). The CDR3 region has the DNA TGCAGTGCCGTCTGGAGGGAGACCCAGTACTTC. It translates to CSAVWRETQYF.

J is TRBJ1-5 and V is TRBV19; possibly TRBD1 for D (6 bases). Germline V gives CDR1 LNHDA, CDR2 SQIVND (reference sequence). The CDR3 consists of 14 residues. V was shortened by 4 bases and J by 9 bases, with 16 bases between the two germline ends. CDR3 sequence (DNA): TGTGCCAGTAGTACCAACAGGGCCCAAGGGCCCCAGCATTTT. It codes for CASSTNRAQGPQHF.

CDR3 loop: CASSYLAGYEQYV. In nucleotides, the CDR3 is TGTGCCAGCAGTTACTTAGCGGGATACGAGCAGTACGTC. This rearrangement joins TRBV6-2 or TRBV6-3 to TRBJ2-7; 8 bases fit TRBD2. Germline V gene sequence: CDR1 MNHEY, CDR2 SVGEGT. This CDR3 contains 13 residues. V was pared by 1 base and J by 4 bases, with 0 bases of the junction left unmatched.

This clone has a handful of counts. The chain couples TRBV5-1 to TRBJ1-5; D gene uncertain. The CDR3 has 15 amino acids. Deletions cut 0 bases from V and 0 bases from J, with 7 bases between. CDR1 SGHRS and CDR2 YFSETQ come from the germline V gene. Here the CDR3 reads CASSLDGYSNQPQHF. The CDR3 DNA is TGCGCCAGCAGCTTGGACGGTTATAGCAATCAGCCCCAGCATTTT.

Here the CDR3 reads CASSQDVAGGRTGELFF. The CDR3 DNA reads as TGTGCCAGCAGCCAAGATGTAGCGGGAGGGCGCACCGGGGAGCTGTTTTTT. The chain has TRBV3-1 (or the pseudogene TRBV3-2) and TRBJ2-2; 11 nucleotides agree with TRBD2. The CDR3 consists of 17 residues. Germline V gene sequence: CDR1 LGHDT, CDR2 YNNKEL (reference sequence). V lost 0 bases, J lost 4 bases, and 4 bases stayed unmatched.

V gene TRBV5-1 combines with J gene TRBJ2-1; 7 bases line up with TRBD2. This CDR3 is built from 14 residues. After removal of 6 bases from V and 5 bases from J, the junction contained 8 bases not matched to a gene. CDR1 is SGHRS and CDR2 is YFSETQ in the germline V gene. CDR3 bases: TGCGCCAGCATGTTGACGGGAGGTCACAATGAGCAGTTCTTC. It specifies CASMLTGGHNEQFF.

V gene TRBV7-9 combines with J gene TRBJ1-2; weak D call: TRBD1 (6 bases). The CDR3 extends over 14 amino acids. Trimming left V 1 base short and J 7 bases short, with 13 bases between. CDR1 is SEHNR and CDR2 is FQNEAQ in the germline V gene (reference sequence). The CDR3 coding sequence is TGTGCCAGCAGCTTAGTGGGGACATCCGGTGGCTACACCTTC. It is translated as CASSLVGTSGGYTF.

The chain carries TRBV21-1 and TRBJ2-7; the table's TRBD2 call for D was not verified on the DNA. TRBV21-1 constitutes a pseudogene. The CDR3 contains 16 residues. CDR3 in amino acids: CASSFQTSGSNHEQYV. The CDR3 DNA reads TGTGCCAGCAGCTTCCAGACTAGCGGGAGTAACCACGAGCAGTACGTC.

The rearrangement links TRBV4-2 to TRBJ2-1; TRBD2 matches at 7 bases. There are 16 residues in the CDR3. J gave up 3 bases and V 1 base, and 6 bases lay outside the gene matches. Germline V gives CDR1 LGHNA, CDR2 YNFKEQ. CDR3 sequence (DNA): TGTGCCAGCAGCCAAGTCCTAGCGGATGTCTACAATGAGCAGTTCTTC. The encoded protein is CASSQVLADVYNEQFF.

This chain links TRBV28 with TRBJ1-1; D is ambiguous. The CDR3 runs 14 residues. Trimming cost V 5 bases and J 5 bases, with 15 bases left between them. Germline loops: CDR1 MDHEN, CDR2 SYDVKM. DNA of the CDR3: TGTGCCAGCAGTATAACAACGACGGGTACTGAAGCTTTCTTT. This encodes CASSITTTGTEAFF.

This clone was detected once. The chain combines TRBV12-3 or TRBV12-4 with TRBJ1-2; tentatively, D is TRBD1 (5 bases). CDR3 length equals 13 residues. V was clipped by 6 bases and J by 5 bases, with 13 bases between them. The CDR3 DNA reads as TGTGCCAGCAGCCAAACAGGACCGTATGGCTACACCTTC. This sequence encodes CASSQTGPYGYTF.